This T cell receptor beta chain was sequenced for a study of T cell responses to AZD1222 COVID-19 vaccine (dated by TCRdb to about 2021). As for the study more broadly: TCR sequencing was performed for approximately 240 trial participants, of whom about 200 were given two doses of AZD1222 and 26 were given two doses of MenACWY control vaccine. Trial participants were enrolled by age into 18-55, 56-69 and 70-plus year subgroups, with about 150, 28 and 57 TCR-sequenced participants respectively. The paper's findings and limits, for the study overall: The whole spike protein was spanned by vaccine-associated CD4 TCRs, and dominant responses were seen in regions 160-218 and 743-854. No day 14 peak-response samples were available, so repertoires were characterized only after the peak T cell response. In the small 56-69-year group, the increase in depth fell short of significance, most likely because of low power. Participants were mostly white British and included more females than males, and it was suggested by the authors that clonal diversity may have been underestimated. Conclusions about previously exposed vaccinees were limited because only a handful of AZD1222 recipients were SARS-CoV-2 seropositive at baseline. Spike-specific TCR breadth and depth rose significantly after two AZD1222 doses compared with day 0 and with MenACWY recipients. Reportedly, almost half of the unique spike-specific TCRs recognized epitopes lying outside the regions that are mutated in the B.1.351 and B.1.1.7 variants.

For this clone: The antigen it binds to is not known. Per-base quality was not reported, and no clone a single base away is much larger than it.

The CDR3 regions of human TCRbeta chains were analyzed by immunosequencing. Regarding the original processing steps: TCRs in the repertoires were matched against a reference library of SARS-CoV-2-specific TCRs that had been generated with the MIRA antigen-specificity platform. Breadth was defined as the fraction of unique TCRs that were SARS-CoV-2-associated, and depth was defined as the fraction of total T cells that were SARS-CoV-2-associated. Each spike-specific TCR was assigned to its reactive spike region and to a CD4 or CD8 class using the MIRA data. Log10-transformed breadth and depth values were compared by one-way ANOVA with Sidak's multiple comparisons tests. Sourced from immuneACCESS, this table was stored by TCRdb with only in-frame sequences that have V and J called. A share of the clones is absent; for the studies checked, an unresolved V gene accounts for under half, and the remainder has no known explanation. V and J calls and clone size are those listed in that table; D and trimming were worked out from the DNA. Counted in this sample were about 100,000 clones; more than 85% of them appeared once. 6.5% to 10% of the sample is in the top ten clones.

The sample's time point label, in plain terms: about 28 days (+/-7) after the second vaccine dose. AZD1222 recipients given second doses at about 4 weeks or at about 12 weeks were pooled, since spike-specific TCR depth and breadth were not found to differ between the two schedules. The vaccinee samples were drawn from two UK trials, COV001 and COV002, one of which was a single-blind randomized controlled phase 2/3 trial testing AZD1222 (ChAdOx1 nCoV-19) in healthy adults. For TCRbeta chain sequencing, PBMC samples were collected from trial participants at day 0 and at day 28 after the second dose. The CDR3 runs 16 residues from the cysteine to the phenylalanine. Of the read, only the CDR3 DNA is kept; its 48 bases are in frame from base 1. CDR1 and CDR2 are read off the germline V gene as SGHRS and YFSETQ. Between the V and J ends, shortened by 3 bases and 7 bases respectively, the junction contains 20 bases.

The chain is assembled from TRBV5-1 and TRBJ2-1, and perhaps TRBD2 as D gene, on 5 matching bases. The clonotype was recovered from an adult who received the AZD1222 COVID-19 vaccine. This specimen was peripheral blood, taken 28 days after the second AZD1222 dose. The CDR3 reads CASSSLASRAVNEQFF. The bases read TGCGCCAGCAGCTCATTAGCGTCCAGAGCGGTTAATGAGCAGTTCTTC. With all but the CDR3 taken from the reference TRBV5-1 and TRBJ2-1 genes, the full variable domain is: KAGVTQTPRYLIKTRGQQVTLSCSPISGHRSVSWYQQTPGQGLQFLFEYFSETQRNKGNFPGRFSGRQFSNSRSEMNVSTLELGDSALYLCASSSLASRAVNEQFFGPGTRLTVL.